Listed below are T cell receptor beta chains from one sample, sequenced in a study of T cell repertoires in breast cancer. Via MiXCR, TCRdb re-called the emulsion pairing reads, giving one row per CDR3 protein. The sample consists of approximately 37,000 distinct CDR3 sequences, under 50% of them appearing once. The specimen sequenced was CD8+ T cells. These receptors were obtained from a pool of human donors with breast cancer or a healthy control (not recorded which). The CDR3 runs from the conserved cysteine through the conserved F or W. Fields, in order: CDR3 length, J gene, V gene, CDR3 protein.

len: 16
j_gene: TRBJ2-3
v_gene: TRBV27
CDR3aa: CASSFSLAGVSDTQYF

len: 12
j_gene: TRBJ2-7
v_gene: TRBV2
CDR3aa: CASSTSTYEQYF

len: 13
j_gene: TRBJ2-5
v_gene: TRBV20-1
CDR3aa: CSAHGTRQETQYF

len: 12
j_gene: TRBJ2-5
v_gene: TRBV10-2
CDR3aa: CASGVSQETQYF

len: 15
j_gene: TRBJ1-2
v_gene: TRBV2
CDR3aa: CASSGEGAGNYGYTF

len: 13
j_gene: TRBJ2-2
v_gene: TRBV3-1
CDR3aa: CASSARGTGELFF

len: 14
j_gene: TRBJ2-5
v_gene: TRBV10-3
CDR3aa: CAISEPGAEETQYF

len: 17
j_gene: TRBJ1-1
v_gene: TRBV2
CDR3aa: CASSEALGMKMNTEAFF

len: 11
j_gene: TRBJ2-4
v_gene: TRBV19
CDR3aa: CASSTRDIQYF

len: 16
j_gene: TRBJ2-5
v_gene: TRBV27
CDR3aa: CASSLYLPGPQETQYF

len: 13
j_gene: TRBJ1-2
v_gene: TRBV7-6
CDR3aa: CASSQDSNYGYTF

len: 14
j_gene: TRBJ1-1
v_gene: TRBV6-5
CDR3aa: CASSYEGRTREAFF

len: 16
j_gene: TRBJ1-6
v_gene: TRBV20-1
CDR3aa: CSAMSGTGYDNSPLHF

len: 15
j_gene: TRBJ2-1
v_gene: TRBV4-1
CDR3aa: CASRVSGGDYNEQFF

len: 12
j_gene: TRBJ2-3
v_gene: TRBV18
CDR3aa: CASSPRPDTQYF

len: 20
j_gene: TRBJ1-4
v_gene: TRBV6-5
CDR3aa: CASSRYRGTGGVQTDEKLFF